This T cell receptor (beta chain) was captured by sequencing in a study of T-cell memory formation after mild COVID-19. With regard to this clonotype: Its antigen is not identified.

Study results and caveats: Clones contracting day 15 to 85 were balanced CD4/CD8; later expanders leaned CD4+. Some clones that responded turned up in pre-infection memory, which suggests that cross-reactive memory joined in. Confirmation of SARS-CoV-2 specificity was lacking for second-wave clones peaking day 37.

TCRdb called the 5' RACE reads again in MiXCR, with one record for every CDR3 protein. The table includes around 200,000 distinct CDR3 sequences, roughly 18% detected once. Looked up from germline, CDR1 is DFQATT and CDR2 is SNEGSKA (reference sequence). This CDR3 region has 14 residues. V lost 3 bases, J lost 4 bases, and 16 bases lay in between. This clonotype originated in a man aged 18 to 30 who had mild COVID-19 (a few samples of this study predate the infection). Cell type and time point are not known. The chain uses TRBV20-1 and TRBJ2-7; a weak D match, TRBD1 (5 bases). Material for sequencing was PBMCs or a T cell subset sorted from them (not recorded which). This CDR3 is CSASDRQGSYEQYV. The CDR3 nucleotides read TGCAGTGCTAGTGACCGGCAGGGTTCATACGAGCAGTACGTC.